Listed below are T cell receptor beta chains from one sample, sequenced in a study of cytomegalovirus exposure and HLA in healthy donors. Clones were read by immunoSEQ multiplex PCR, and TCRdb kept only the in-frame ones, dropping some. Of under 150,000 clones in the sample, roughly 9.6% were seen once. What was sequenced was PBMCs. All receptors derive from a woman in her 40s in good health and CMV-seropositive. Each CDR3 is given with its conserved first and last residue. The D gene is left open where the match is weak. Expanded clones get a size class; other rows say once, few or many, or leave the size out.

14 . TRBJ2-1 once TRBV5-4 TGTGCCAGCAGCCGGTCCTCTAGCAACAATGAGCAGTTCTTC CASSRSSSNNEQFF
17 . TRBJ1-6 . TRBV2 TGTGCCAGCAGTGAAGCGCTTCGCAGGGAAGGTAATTCACCCCTCCACTTT CASSEALRREGNSPLHF
15 . TRBJ2-5 few TRBV6-5 TGTGCCAGCAGTTACAAGTGGGCAGCACAAGAGACCCAGTACTTC CASSYKWAAQETQYF
15 TRBD1 TRBJ1-1 . TRBV19 TGTGCCAGTAGTAGAGGGGACAGGGACGAAACTGAAGCTTTCTTT CASSRGDRDETEAFF
16 TRBD1 TRBJ1-4 . TRBV4-3 TGCGCCAGCAGCCCACGGACAGGGGGTGGTAATGAAAAACTGTTTTTT CASSPRTGGGNEKLFF
12 . TRBJ2-5 . TRBV29-1 TGCAGGGGACGGGTCTCGGGGGAGATCCAGTACTTC CRGRVSGEIQYF
14 TRBD2 TRBJ2-3 . TRBV4-3 TGCGCCAGCAGCCCCGGACTAGCCGCAGATACGCAGTATTTT CASSPGLAADTQYF
21 . TRBJ2-6 few TRBV4-2 TGTGCCAGCAGCCACATCCGAGGCAGCGAACTTACCCACTCTGGGGCCAACGTCCTGACTTTC CASSHIRGSELTHSGANVLTF
18 TRBD1 TRBJ2-5 . TRBV4-2 TGTGCCAGCAGCCAAGGACTGACAGGGAGTGAGGGATGGGAGACCCAGTACTTC CASSQGLTGSEGWETQYF
14 TRBD1 TRBJ2-1 few TRBV5-4 TGTGCCAGCAGCTTGACGACAGGGGGCACTGAGCAGTTCTTC CASSLTTGGTEQFF
13 TRBD2 TRBJ2-1 few TRBV6-5 TGTGCCAGCAGTTACTTGGGGGGGGGTGAGCAGTTCTTC CASSYLGGGEQFF
16 TRBD1 TRBJ1-3 few TRBV6-1 TGTGCCAGCAGTGAAGAAAGGGACAGGCCTGGAAACACCATATATTTT CASSEERDRPGNTIYF
16 TRBD2 TRBJ2-3 few TRBV10-2 TGCGCCAGCAGGAAAAATGGACTAGCGTTCGCAGATACGCAGTATTTT CASRKNGLAFADTQYF
10 . TRBJ1-1 few TRBV20-1 TGCAGCGCTTACAGGGCTGAAGCTTTCTTT CSAYRAEAFF
15 TRBD1 TRBJ2-3 few TRBV2 TGTGCCAGCAGTGGGAGGACAGGGGGCACAGATACGCAGTATTTT CASSGRTGGTDTQYF
17 TRBD1 TRBJ2-4 . TRBV10-1 TGCGCCAGCAGTCTCCAGACAGGGTCTCAGTCCAAAAACATTCAGTACTTC CASSLQTGSQSKNIQYF
13 TRBD1 TRBJ1-2 . TRBV12-5 TGTGCTAGTGGCCGGGACAGGGTCTATGGCTACACCTTC CASGRDRVYGYTF
14 TRBD1 TRBJ2-3 few TRBV9 TGTGCCAGCAGCGTAGTAAGGGGGCAAGATACGCAGTATTTT CASSVVRGQDTQYF
16 TRBD2 TRBJ2-5 . TRBV14 TGTGCCAGCAGAGACACAGGACTAGTCCAACGGGAGACCCAGTACTTC CASRDTGLVQRETQYF
12 . TRBJ2-3 . TRBV2 TGTGCCAGCAGTGAATACACAGATACGCAGTATTTT CASSEYTDTQYF
14 . TRBJ1-2 . TRBV12-5 TGTGCTAGTGGCCACGACACGGGGGTTTATGGCTACACCTTC CASGHDTGVYGYTF
13 TRBD1 TRBJ1-1 few TRBV10-1 TGCGCCACCGCCGGGACAGGGCGGACTGAAGCTTTCTTT CATAGTGRTEAFF
12 . TRBJ2-1 . TRBV7-9 TGTGCCAGCAGCCCGGTTCTCTTAGAGCAGTTCTTC CASSPVLLEQFF
15 . TRBJ2-2 few TRBV7-2 TGTGCCAGCAGCCCCGTTAACTTAAACACCGGGGAGCTGTTTTTT CASSPVNLNTGELFF
16 . TRBJ2-2 few TRBV5-5 TGTGCCAGCAGCTCTGTAGGGACTTCGAACACCGGGGAGCTGTTTTTT CASSSVGTSNTGELFF
14 . TRBJ1-3 . TRBV9 TGTGCCAGCAGCGTCCGGGACTCTGGAAACACCATATATTTT CASSVRDSGNTIYF
13 . TRBJ2-2 few TRBV13 TGTGCCAGCAGCTCGACAGTGACCGGGGAGCTGTTTTTT CASSSTVTGELFF
13 TRBD1 TRBJ2-5 . TRBV19 TGTGCCAGCTCGAGGGGGCTCGAGGAGACCCAGTACTTC CASSRGLEETQYF
14 . TRBJ1-2 few TRBV7-9 TGTGCCAGCAGCAAGGAGTTTGGCGACTATGGCTACACCTTC CASSKEFGDYGYTF
18 . TRBJ2-4 few TRBV5-8 TGTGCCAGCAGATCTACAGGGGTTAGGGAGGTAACCAAAAACATTAAGTACTTC CASRSTGVREVTKNIKYF
15 . TRBJ2-2 . TRBV5-1 TGCGCCAGCAGCCCCCTCCAGGGATACACCGGGGAGCTGTTTTTT CASSPLQGYTGELFF
15 TRBD2 TRBJ2-3 few TRBV11-3 TGTGCCAGCAGCCCACGGACTAGCGGGGCAGATACGCAGTATTTT CASSPRTSGADTQYF
18 . TRBJ1-5 few TRBV7-2 TGTGCCAGCAGCTTAGAATTAAGCAGAAGGGGCAACAATCAGCCCCAGCATTTT CASSLELSRRGNNQPQHF
16 . TRBJ2-2 . TRBV18 TGTGCCAGCTCACCCAGACAGCTAGACTTCACCGGGGAGCTGTTTTTT CASSPRQLDFTGELFF
14 . TRBJ2-2 . TRBV19 TGTGCCAGTAGTGACGGGGGGCGGACCGGGGAGCTGTTTTTT CASSDGGRTGELFF
15 TRBD1 TRBJ2-3 . TRBV7-9 TGTGCCAGCAGCCCGGGACAGGGCGGCACAGATACGCAGTATTTT CASSPGQGGTDTQYF
13 . TRBJ1-1 . TRBV19 TGTGCCAGTAGTCAGTCGGGGAACACTGAAGCTTTCTTT CASSQSGNTEAFF
14 . TRBJ1-2 few TRBV10-1 TGCGCCAGCAGTGAGTCGCGGACAGCCTCCGGCTACACCTTC CASSESRTASGYTF
14 . TRBJ2-2 . TRBV7-6 TGTGCCAGCAGCTTATTGAGGAACACCGGGGAGCTGTTTTTT CASSLLRNTGELFF
16 TRBD2 TRBJ2-3 few TRBV19 TGTGCCAGTAGTTCTCCAGCGGGGGGTGGCACAGATACGCAGTATTTT CASSSPAGGGTDTQYF
13 . TRBJ1-3 . TRBV29-1 TGCAGCGTTGCGGGGCAGGGGGGAAACACCATATATTTT CSVAGQGGNTIYF
15 . TRBJ2-7 . TRBV29-1 TGCAGCGTGGCCGGAGGGGCCGGGGGGCGTTACGAGCAGTACTTC CSVAGGAGGRYEQYF
14 . TRBJ1-5 . TRBV6-6 TGTGCCAGCAGTTCTACAGGGAGCAATCAGCCCCAGCATTTT CASSSTGSNQPQHF
14 . TRBJ2-3 . TRBV5-8 TGTGCCAGCAGCTTGGGGACTAGCACAGATACGCAGTATTTT CASSLGTSTDTQYF
12 . TRBJ1-2 few TRBV6-1 TGTGCCAGCAGTTTGAACCAGTACGGCTACACCTTC CASSLNQYGYTF
14 TRBD1 TRBJ2-7 . TRBV5-1 TGCGCCAGCAGCACCGGGACAGGGGAACGCGAGCAGTACTTC CASSTGTGEREQYF
16 . TRBJ2-7 few TRBV4-1 TGCGCCAGCAGCGAAGTGCCCGGGACAATTCTAGGCGAGCAGTACTTC CASSEVPGTILGEQYF
13 . TRBJ2-3 few TRBV5-6 TGTGCCAGCAGCCCCGGAGGGGCAAATACGCAGTATTTT CASSPGGANTQYF
15 TRBD2 TRBJ2-1 . TRBV11-2 TGTGCCAGCAGCTTAGGGGACTACTTCTACAATGAGCAGTTCTTC CASSLGDYFYNEQFF